Sequencing of this T cell receptor (beta chain) was carried out in a study of blood T cell repertoires in COVID-19. On the study more broadly: The origin of the acute and convalescent COVID-19 samples was the United States, Italy and Spain. T cells, B-cell-depleted T cells, or PBMCs provided the cDNA or gDNA that served as material.

Germline V gives CDR1 MDHEN, CDR2 SYDVKM. Germline trimming cut 5 bases from V and 3 bases from J; bases unmatched to any gene: 12. The CDR3 covers 16 residues. Those enrolled, adults aged roughly 18 to 95 years, came from 20 to 25 US areas. Recovered Cohort 3 donors showed two negative PCRs, clearance, or symptom resolution. Clones were sequenced by immunoSEQ multiplex PCR, and TCRdb holds only the in-frame ones, with some missing. The sample has roughly 290,000 clones; approximately 85% are singletons. The rearrangement links TRBV28 to TRBJ2-7; 8 bases match TRBD2. Sequences were obtained from PBMCs or T cells enriched from blood (not recorded which). The source of this sequence is a woman aged 25 to 39 who had recovered from COVID-19. The CDR3 DNA reads as TGTGCCAGCAGTCTAGAATTCCCGGGACTAGTCTACGAGCAGTACTTC. Translation: CASSLEFPGLVYEQYF.